A selection of T cell receptor beta chains follows, all from one sample in a study of blood T cell repertoires in COVID-19. TCRdb keeps only in-frame clones here, not all; method: immunoSEQ multiplex PCR. The top ten hold about 8% of the sample, which has about 120,000 clones, roughly 87% seen once. Material for sequencing was peripheral blood. All receptors come from a human donor in a cohort sampled during active COVID-19. Each CDR3 is given with its conserved first and last residue. D genes are given only for firm matches. Clone sizes are given selectively: once, few, many, or a class where the clone is expanded.

v_gene: TRBV7-2; j_gene: TRBJ2-1; abundance: few; d_gene: TRBD2; CDR3nt: TGTGCCAGCAGCAAAGAGGGAGCGGGAGTGGTTAGGTACAATGAGCAGTTCTTC; CDR3aa: CASSKEGAGVVRYNEQFF
v_gene: TRBV9; j_gene: TRBJ1-5; abundance: NA; d_gene: NA; CDR3nt: TGTGCCAGCAGCTCGGGGTCCAATCAGCCCCAGCATTTT; CDR3aa: CASSSGSNQPQHF
v_gene: TRBV10-3; j_gene: TRBJ1-1; abundance: NA; d_gene: NA; CDR3nt: TGTGCCACCTCCCAAGGGAGTTTGACTGAAGCTTTCTTT; CDR3aa: CATSQGSLTEAFF
v_gene: TRBV6-5; j_gene: TRBJ2-1; abundance: few; d_gene: NA; CDR3nt: TGTGCCAGCAGCAAATCGGACAGATACAATGAGCAGTTCTTC; CDR3aa: CASSKSDRYNEQFF
v_gene: TRBV6-1; j_gene: TRBJ2-7; abundance: NA; d_gene: NA; CDR3nt: TGTGCCAGCAGTGAAATCCAGGGCAGCTCCTACGAGCAGTACTTC; CDR3aa: CASSEIQGSSYEQYF
v_gene: TRBV6-1; j_gene: TRBJ2-1; abundance: NA; d_gene: NA; CDR3nt: TGTGCCAGCAGTGAAGGAGCGACTAGTCTCCTCAGTGAGCAGTTCTTC; CDR3aa: CASSEGATSLLSEQFF
v_gene: TRBV7-9; j_gene: TRBJ2-1; abundance: NA; d_gene: TRBD2; CDR3nt: TGTGCCAGCAGCAAACATAGCGGGAGGAACAATGAGCAGTTCTTC; CDR3aa: CASSKHSGRNNEQFF
v_gene: TRBV19; j_gene: TRBJ1-3; abundance: NA; d_gene: NA; CDR3nt: TGTGCCAGTATTTCCATAGCTGGAAACACCATATATTTT; CDR3aa: CASISIAGNTIYF
v_gene: TRBV9; j_gene: TRBJ2-7; abundance: NA; d_gene: TRBD2; CDR3nt: TGTGCCAGCAGCGCCCGTGGGACTAGCGGAACCTACGAGCAGTACTTC; CDR3aa: CASSARGTSGTYEQYF
v_gene: TRBV3-1/TRBV3-2; j_gene: TRBJ2-1; abundance: NA; d_gene: TRBD2; CDR3nt: TGTGCCAGCAGCGAGACTAGCGGATCCTACAATGAGCAGTTCTTC; CDR3aa: CASSETSGSYNEQFF
v_gene: TRBV5-1; j_gene: TRBJ1-6; abundance: NA; d_gene: TRBD1; CDR3nt: TGCGCCAGCAGCTTCGGTCGGGACAGTAATTCACCCCTCCACTTT; CDR3aa: CASSFGRDSNSPLHF
v_gene: TRBV7-8; j_gene: TRBJ2-1; abundance: NA; d_gene: TRBD2; CDR3nt: TGTGCCAGCTACGAAGGACTAGCGGGGGGCCGGGGGATCCATGAGCAGTTCTTC; CDR3aa: CASYEGLAGGRGIHEQFF
v_gene: TRBV18; j_gene: TRBJ2-1; abundance: once; d_gene: TRBD2; CDR3nt: TGTGCCAGCTCACCACTAGCGGGGGGCCGCTCCTACAATGAGCAGTTCTTC; CDR3aa: CASSPLAGGRSYNEQFF
v_gene: TRBV27; j_gene: TRBJ1-4; abundance: NA; d_gene: TRBD1; CDR3nt: TGTGCCAGCAGTACACAAAGGACAGGGGAAGGGAAAAAACTGTTTTTT; CDR3aa: CASSTQRTGEGKKLFF
v_gene: TRBV24-1; j_gene: TRBJ2-2; abundance: many; d_gene: TRBD1; CDR3nt: TGTGCCACCAGTGACGGGACAGGGATGAAGAACGGGGAGCTGTTTTTT; CDR3aa: CATSDGTGMKNGELFF
v_gene: TRBV7-7; j_gene: TRBJ2-7; abundance: NA; d_gene: NA; CDR3nt: TGTGCCAGCAGCCGATCCTCAGCGTCTCGCGAGCAGTACTTC; CDR3aa: CASSRSSASREQYF
v_gene: TRBV20-1; j_gene: TRBJ1-2; abundance: NA; d_gene: NA; CDR3nt: TGCAGTGCCGAAGGGGGGGATGGCTACACCTTC; CDR3aa: CSAEGGDGYTF
v_gene: TRBV30; j_gene: TRBJ1-5; abundance: NA; d_gene: NA; CDR3nt: TGTGCCTGGAGATCAGGCTTGAGCAATCAGCCCCAGCATTTT; CDR3aa: CAWRSGLSNQPQHF
v_gene: TRBV19; j_gene: TRBJ2-1; abundance: NA; d_gene: NA; CDR3nt: TGTGCCAGTAGAACCGGGGGGCCGTCTTACAATGAGCAGTTCTTC; CDR3aa: CASRTGGPSYNEQFF
v_gene: TRBV18; j_gene: TRBJ2-1; abundance: NA; d_gene: NA; CDR3nt: TGTGCCAGCTCACCATTAGCCCTGGGTGAGCAGTTCTTC; CDR3aa: CASSPLALGEQFF
v_gene: TRBV10-3; j_gene: TRBJ2-3; abundance: few; d_gene: NA; CDR3nt: TGTGCCATCAGTGACCTAGGATCGGGCACAGATACGCAGTATTTT; CDR3aa: CAISDLGSGTDTQYF
v_gene: TRBV7-8; j_gene: TRBJ2-7; abundance: NA; d_gene: NA; CDR3nt: TGTGCCAGCAGCCCCCTGGGGCCCCAATCCTACGAGCAGTACTTC; CDR3aa: CASSPLGPQSYEQYF
v_gene: TRBV25-1; j_gene: TRBJ2-1; abundance: NA; d_gene: TRBD2; CDR3nt: TGTGCCAGCACCGGGGGGGGCAGTCAAATCTCCTACAATGAGCAGTTCTTC; CDR3aa: CASTGGGSQISYNEQFF
v_gene: TRBV6-6; j_gene: TRBJ1-2; abundance: NA; d_gene: NA; CDR3nt: TGTGCCAGCAGTTACCCCCACGGGTATGGCTACACCTTC; CDR3aa: CASSYPHGYGYTF
v_gene: TRBV29-1; j_gene: TRBJ2-7; abundance: NA; d_gene: TRBD2; CDR3nt: TGCAGCGTTGTCGGGAGGGCGAGCTCCTACGAGCAGTACTTC; CDR3aa: CSVVGRASSYEQYF
v_gene: TRBV6-6; j_gene: TRBJ2-7; abundance: NA; d_gene: NA; CDR3nt: TGTGCCAGCAGTTTGCGGGGCTCCTACGAGCAGTACTTC; CDR3aa: CASSLRGSYEQYF
v_gene: TRBV7-9; j_gene: TRBJ2-1; abundance: NA; d_gene: NA; CDR3nt: TGTGCCAGCAGCTTAATATCCGGGGCAGGGGATGAGCAGTTCTTC; CDR3aa: CASSLISGAGDEQFF
v_gene: TRBV18; j_gene: TRBJ2-5; abundance: NA; d_gene: NA; CDR3nt: TGTGCCAGCTCACCACGGACGGGAGACACCGGGACCCAGTACTTC; CDR3aa: CASSPRTGDTGTQYF
v_gene: TRBV18; j_gene: TRBJ2-7; abundance: once; d_gene: TRBD2; CDR3nt: TGTACCAGCTCAAGCCCCCTAGCGGAGCCCTACGAGCAGTACTTC; CDR3aa: CTSSSPLAEPYEQYF
v_gene: TRBV2; j_gene: TRBJ2-7; abundance: NA; d_gene: TRBD2; CDR3nt: TGTGCCAGCGTCAGACTAGCGGGCCTTGAGCAGTACTTC; CDR3aa: CASVRLAGLEQYF
v_gene: TRBV9; j_gene: TRBJ2-2; abundance: NA; d_gene: NA; CDR3nt: TGTGCCAGCAGCCCTAGTGGGAGGCTCAACACCGGGGAGCTGTTTTTT; CDR3aa: CASSPSGRLNTGELFF
v_gene: TRBV7-2; j_gene: TRBJ2-3; abundance: NA; d_gene: NA; CDR3nt: TGTGCCAGCAGCTTAGCGAGGGATACGCAGTATTTT; CDR3aa: CASSLARDTQYF
v_gene: TRBV5-1; j_gene: TRBJ2-2; abundance: NA; d_gene: TRBD1; CDR3nt: TGCGCCAGCAGCGCCCGGACAGGGTCGAGCACCGGGGAGCTGTTTTTT; CDR3aa: CASSARTGSSTGELFF
v_gene: TRBV19; j_gene: TRBJ2-1; abundance: NA; d_gene: TRBD2; CDR3nt: TGTGCCAGTAGAGGGACTACCAATGGGGAGTTCTTC; CDR3aa: CASRGTTNGEFF
v_gene: TRBV2; j_gene: TRBJ2-2; abundance: NA; d_gene: NA; CDR3nt: TGTGCCAGCAGGGAGCAGGGGTCCGCGAACACCGGGGAGCTGTTTTTT; CDR3aa: CASREQGSANTGELFF
v_gene: TRBV28; j_gene: TRBJ2-1; abundance: NA; d_gene: NA; CDR3nt: TGTGCCAGCAGTTTCCAGGGGTCACCCTACAATGAGCAGTTCTTC; CDR3aa: CASSFQGSPYNEQFF
v_gene: TRBV3-1/TRBV3-2; j_gene: TRBJ1-3; abundance: once; d_gene: NA; CDR3nt: TGTGCCAGCAGCCAATCCCCAGACTCTGGAAACACCATATATTTT; CDR3aa: CASSQSPDSGNTIYF
v_gene: TRBV11-3; j_gene: TRBJ1-2; abundance: NA; d_gene: NA; CDR3nt: TGTGCCAGCAGCCTCGGGGGGCTAGATGGCTACACCTTC; CDR3aa: CASSLGGLDGYTF
v_gene: TRBV19; j_gene: TRBJ1-4; abundance: NA; d_gene: NA; CDR3nt: TGTGCCAGTAGTATCCCCGGACAGCTGAGCGAAAAACTGTTTTTT; CDR3aa: CASSIPGQLSEKLFF
v_gene: TRBV6-5; j_gene: TRBJ1-5; abundance: few; d_gene: TRBD1; CDR3nt: TGTGCCAGCAGTACCGGGACAGGGGGCGTTCAGCCCCAGCATTTT; CDR3aa: CASSTGTGGVQPQHF
v_gene: TRBV10-1; j_gene: TRBJ1-1; abundance: NA; d_gene: NA; CDR3nt: TGCGCCAGCAGTGAGTCAGGAGGGATCACTGAAGCTTTCTTT; CDR3aa: CASSESGGITEAFF
v_gene: TRBV5-1; j_gene: TRBJ1-2; abundance: NA; d_gene: NA; CDR3nt: TGCGCCAGCAGCTTGGCTTTTAACTATGGCTACACCTTC; CDR3aa: CASSLAFNYGYTF
v_gene: TRBV6-5; j_gene: TRBJ1-5; abundance: NA; d_gene: NA; CDR3nt: TGTGCCAGCAGGCACCGAGGCAATCAGCCCCAGCATTTT; CDR3aa: CASRHRGNQPQHF
v_gene: TRBV7-2; j_gene: TRBJ2-7; abundance: once; d_gene: TRBD1; CDR3nt: TGTGCCAGCAGCCGCCCGAGAGCGGGACAGGGGGGTTACGAGCAGTACTTC; CDR3aa: CASSRPRAGQGGYEQYF
v_gene: TRBV7-6; j_gene: TRBJ2-1; abundance: NA; d_gene: TRBD2; CDR3nt: TGTGCCAGCAGCTTAGTTGACAGCGGGATCGCGAATGAGCAGTTCTTC; CDR3aa: CASSLVDSGIANEQFF
v_gene: TRBV5-1; j_gene: TRBJ2-2; abundance: NA; d_gene: TRBD2; CDR3nt: TGCGCCAGCAGCTGGACTAGCGGGAGCACCGGGGAGCTGTTTTTT; CDR3aa: CASSWTSGSTGELFF
v_gene: TRBV5-1; j_gene: TRBJ1-6; abundance: NA; d_gene: NA; CDR3nt: TGCGCCAGCAGCTTGGAAACAGGGCCTGATTCACCCCTCCACTTT; CDR3aa: CASSLETGPDSPLHF
v_gene: TRBV12-3/TRBV12-4; j_gene: TRBJ1-2; abundance: NA; d_gene: NA; CDR3nt: TGTGCCAGCAGTTCAAGGGAGATCGGCTACACCTTC; CDR3aa: CASSSREIGYTF
v_gene: TRBV28; j_gene: TRBJ2-5; abundance: NA; d_gene: NA; CDR3nt: TGTGCCAGCAGTTTAGGAGGGAGCCAAGAGACCCAGTACTTC; CDR3aa: CASSLGGSQETQYF
v_gene: TRBV7-3; j_gene: TRBJ2-3; abundance: NA; d_gene: NA; CDR3nt: TGTGCCAGCAGCTTAACCGGGACAGATACGCAGTATTTT; CDR3aa: CASSLTGTDTQYF
v_gene: TRBV19; j_gene: TRBJ2-3; abundance: NA; d_gene: TRBD2; CDR3nt: TGTGCCAGTAGTACGGGACTAGCGGAAGCCACAGATACGCAGTATTTT; CDR3aa: CASSTGLAEATDTQYF
v_gene: TRBV4-1; j_gene: TRBJ2-3; abundance: NA; d_gene: NA; CDR3nt: TGCGCCAGCAGCCAACCCCTCAGGGGAAATACGCAGTATTTT; CDR3aa: CASSQPLRGNTQYF
v_gene: TRBV4-1; j_gene: TRBJ1-2; abundance: NA; d_gene: NA; CDR3nt: TGCGCCAGCAGCCCGGCGGCGGCAGACTATGGCTACACCTTC; CDR3aa: CASSPAAADYGYTF
v_gene: TRBV19; j_gene: TRBJ2-4; abundance: NA; d_gene: TRBD1; CDR3nt: TGTGCCAGTAGTATAATGGGACAGGGAGCTCTTTGGAACATTCAGTACTTC; CDR3aa: CASSIMGQGALWNIQYF
v_gene: TRBV19; j_gene: TRBJ2-5; abundance: NA; d_gene: NA; CDR3nt: TGTGCCAGTAGTATGAGTAGCGAGACCCAGTACTTC; CDR3aa: CASSMSSETQYF
v_gene: TRBV19; j_gene: TRBJ1-5; abundance: few; d_gene: NA; CDR3nt: TGTGCCAGTACCTCGGTCGGTAGTAGCAATCAGCCCCAGCATTTT; CDR3aa: CASTSVGSSNQPQHF
v_gene: TRBV19; j_gene: TRBJ1-5; abundance: NA; d_gene: TRBD1; CDR3nt: TGTGCCAGTAGTCCGGCGGACAGGGGAAGCAATCAGCCCCAGCATTTT; CDR3aa: CASSPADRGSNQPQHF
v_gene: TRBV11-2; j_gene: TRBJ1-6; abundance: NA; d_gene: TRBD1; CDR3nt: TGTGCCAGCAGCTCGACAGGGGGCGCGTATTCACCCCTCCACTTT; CDR3aa: CASSSTGGAYSPLHF
v_gene: TRBV10-1; j_gene: TRBJ1-1; abundance: NA; d_gene: NA; CDR3nt: TGCGCCAGCAAACGGGACACGAACACTGAAGCTTTCTTT; CDR3aa: CASKRDTNTEAFF